These T cell receptor beta chains were read from a single sample in a study of blood T cell repertoires in COVID-19. Some clones are missing from TCRdb's copy, which holds only in-frame ones; the method was immunoSEQ multiplex PCR. This table has 150,000 or so clones, over 80% appearing once. Material for sequencing was PBMCs or T cells enriched from blood (not recorded which). These TCRs come from a man between 65 and 79 years old who had been exposed to COVID-19. Both conserved end residues are part of each CDR3. D genes are given only for firm matches. Clone size, where shown, is once, few, many, or a class for clones that have expanded.

clone_size,j_call,v_call,d_call,cdr3_aa,cdr3_nt
-,TRBJ2-1,TRBV5-1,TRBD2,CASSLGRTSGAQEQFF,TGCGCCAGCAGCTTGGGTAGAACTAGCGGGGCCCAGGAGCAGTTCTTC
-,TRBJ1-4,TRBV6-5,-,CASSYDRATNEKLFF,TGTGCCAGCAGTTACGACCGGGCAACTAATGAAAAACTGTTTTTT
-,TRBJ1-6,TRBV11-2,-,CASSSRGFGTYNSPLHF,TGTGCCAGCAGCTCCCGAGGGTTCGGCACCTATAATTCACCCCTCCACTTT
few,TRBJ1-3,TRBV7-9,-,CASTFDTTSGNTIYF,TGTGCCAGCACCTTCGACACAACCTCTGGAAACACCATATATTTT
-,TRBJ1-1,TRBV12-3/TRBV12-4,-,CASSLIGDQAFF,TGTGCCAGCAGTTTGATAGGGGATCAAGCTTTCTTT
-,TRBJ1-1,TRBV5-8,TRBD1,CASSWTGGVRTEAFF,TGTGCCAGCAGCTGGACAGGGGGCGTTAGGACTGAAGCTTTCTTT
-,TRBJ2-1,TRBV4-1,TRBD2,CASSQDLASGGGYNEQFF,TGCGCCAGCAGCCAAGATTTGGCTAGCGGGGGGGGATACAATGAGCAGTTCTTC
-,TRBJ1-5,TRBV7-9,TRBD1,CASSPNRGEQPQHF,TGTGCCAGCAGCCCTAACAGGGGCGAACAGCCCCAGCATTTT
few,TRBJ1-5,TRBV5-6,TRBD1,CASSFGAGTGNQPQHF,TGTGCCAGCAGCTTTGGGGCCGGGACAGGCAATCAGCCCCAGCATTTT
few,TRBJ2-4,TRBV19,TRBD1,CASSRTGVAKNIQYF,TGTGCCAGTAGTCGGACAGGGGTGGCCAAAAACATTCAGTACTTC
-,TRBJ1-4,TRBV6-2/TRBV6-3,TRBD1,CASSPRGTGDEKLFF,TGTGCCAGCAGCCCGCGAGGGACAGGGGATGAAAAACTGTTTTTT
once,TRBJ2-1,TRBV2,-,CASRISVNNEQFF,TGTGCCAGCAGAATCAGCGTGAACAATGAGCAGTTCTTC
-,TRBJ2-7,TRBV6-5,-,CASRAGSLGYEQYF,TGTGCCAGCAGGGCCGGGAGTTTGGGCTACGAGCAGTACTTC
once,TRBJ2-5,TRBV18,-,CASSPQVQHKETQYF,TGTGCCAGCTCACCACAGGTACAGCATAAAGAGACCCAGTACTTC
-,TRBJ2-1,TRBV7-2,TRBD2,CASSPVGGGSNEQFF,TGTGCCAGCAGCCCGGTGGGTGGCGGGAGCAATGAGCAGTTCTTC
-,TRBJ1-1,TRBV19,-,CASMDSLIMNTEAFF,TGTGCCAGTATGGACAGTCTAATAATGAACACTGAAGCTTTCTTT
-,TRBJ1-2,TRBV6-1,-,CASSDPRANYGYTF,TGTGCCAGCAGTGATCCCAGGGCTAACTATGGCTACACCTTC
-,TRBJ2-1,TRBV4-1,-,CASSQGQVSYNEQFF,TGCGCCAGCAGCCAAGGACAGGTCTCCTACAATGAGCAGTTCTTC
many,TRBJ2-2,TRBV29-1,-,CSPRGRVPTGELFF,TGCAGTCCTAGGGGTAGGGTCCCCACCGGGGAGCTGTTTTTT
once,TRBJ2-3,TRBV7-9,TRBD2,CASSQGGGGAADTQYF,TGTGCCAGCAGCCAGGGTGGCGGGGGGGCTGCAGATACGCAGTATTTT
once,TRBJ1-6,TRBV4-3,TRBD1,CASAGTGEGSPLHF,TGCGCCAGCGCAGGGACAGGGGAGGGTTCACCCCTCCACTTT
few,TRBJ1-5,TRBV6-2/TRBV6-3,-,CASSSYGGSSPQHF,TGTGCCAGCAGTTCCTATGGGGGGTCGTCTCCCCAGCATTTT
-,TRBJ1-2,TRBV5-5,TRBD1,CASSGDSYYGYTF,TGTGCCAGCAGCGGGGACAGCTACTATGGCTACACCTTC
-,TRBJ2-1,TRBV7-8,TRBD2,CASSRGSSYNEQFF,TGTGCCAGCAGCCGCGGGAGCTCCTACAATGAGCAGTTCTTC
once,TRBJ1-6,TRBV28,-,CASRPVENSPLHF,TGTGCCAGCAGGCCGGTTGAAAATTCACCCCTCCACTTT
few,TRBJ1-1,TRBV19,-,CASLGEGNTEAFF,TGTGCCAGCCTGGGAGAGGGGAACACTGAAGCTTTCTTT
-,TRBJ1-2,TRBV6-5,TRBD1,CASSLNRGYYGYTF,TGTGCCAGCAGTCTGAACAGGGGGTACTATGGCTACACCTTC
-,TRBJ2-7,TRBV7-8,TRBD1,CASSRRDRVKGEQYF,TGTGCCAGCAGCAGGAGGGACAGGGTTAAAGGCGAGCAGTACTTC
-,TRBJ1-1,TRBV6-2/TRBV6-3,TRBD1,CASSWTGGTEAFF,TGTGCCAGCAGTTGGACAGGGGGTACTGAAGCTTTCTTT
-,TRBJ1-2,TRBV20-1,TRBD1,CSASILQGYGYGYTF,TGCAGTGCTAGTATACTACAGGGGTACGGCTATGGCTACACCTTC
-,TRBJ2-2,TRBV5-8,TRBD1,CASSRGQGIIIGELFF,TGTGCCAGCAGCCGGGGACAGGGTATAATCATCGGGGAGCTGTTTTTT
-,TRBJ1-2,TRBV11-2,TRBD1,CASNPAGGNGYTF,TGTGCCTCCAACCCGGCAGGGGGGAATGGCTACACCTTC
-,TRBJ2-7,TRBV6-5,-,CASSLIRDQGEQYF,TGTGCCAGCAGTCTCATTAGGGACCAGGGGGAGCAGTACTTC
-,TRBJ2-1,TRBV5-1,TRBD2,CASSWGLAETNNEQFF,TGCGCCAGCAGCTGGGGACTAGCGGAAACCAACAATGAGCAGTTCTTC
-,TRBJ1-2,TRBV28,-,CASRRPGEGGYTF,TGTGCCAGCAGAAGGCCGGGAGAGGGGGGCTACACCTTC
-,TRBJ1-3,TRBV6-5,-,CASSYREGGPGNTIYF,TGTGCCAGCAGTTACAGAGAGGGGGGGCCTGGAAACACCATATATTTT
-,TRBJ1-2,TRBV20-1,-,CSARARGSGYTF,TGCAGTGCTCGTGCCAGGGGAAGCGGCTACACCTTC
-,TRBJ2-7,TRBV19,-,CASSGGSYEQYF,TGTGCCAGTAGCGGTGGCTCCTACGAGCAGTACTTC
once,TRBJ1-2,TRBV2,TRBD1,CASNLDRGTYGYTF,TGTGCCAGCAATTTAGACAGGGGCACGTATGGCTACACCTTC
-,TRBJ1-2,TRBV19,-,CASSIGTQAPGYTF,TGTGCCAGTAGTATCGGAACTCAGGCGCCCGGCTACACCTTC
-,TRBJ1-1,TRBV3-1/TRBV3-2,-,CASSQGRAGVTEAFF,TGTGCCAGCAGCCAAGGGAGGGCGGGAGTCACTGAAGCTTTCTTT
-,TRBJ1-5,TRBV2,TRBD1,CASSGTGGEQPQHF,TGTGCCAGCAGCGGGACAGGGGGCGAACAGCCCCAGCATTTT
-,TRBJ1-3,TRBV19,-,CASSPGGGSPSGNTIYF,TGTGCCAGTAGTCCCGGGGGGGGATCTCCCTCTGGAAACACCATATATTTT
-,TRBJ1-5,TRBV4-1,-,CASSQALWGGNQPQHF,TGCGCCAGCAGCCAAGCTCTGTGGGGGGGGAATCAGCCCCAGCATTTT
-,TRBJ2-1,TRBV5-1,TRBD2,CASSLDSGGRDEQFF,TGCGCCAGCAGTCTGGATTCGGGAGGAAGGGATGAGCAGTTCTTC
-,TRBJ2-1,TRBV27,TRBD1,CASSTNRDRGINEQFF,TGTGCCAGCAGTACTAACCGGGACAGGGGCATTAATGAGCAGTTCTTC